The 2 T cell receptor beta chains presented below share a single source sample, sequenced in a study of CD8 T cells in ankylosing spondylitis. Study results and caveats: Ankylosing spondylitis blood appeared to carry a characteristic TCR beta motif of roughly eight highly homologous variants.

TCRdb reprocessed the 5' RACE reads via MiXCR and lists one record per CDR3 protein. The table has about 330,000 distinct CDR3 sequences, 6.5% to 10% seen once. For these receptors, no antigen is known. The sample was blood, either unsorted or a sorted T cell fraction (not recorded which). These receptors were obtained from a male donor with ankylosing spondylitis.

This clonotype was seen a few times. CDR3 amino acids: CASTPNPRLETEAFF. CDR3 coding DNA: TGTGCCAGCACCCCCAACCCTCGCTTGGAGACTGAAGCTTTCTTT. The V and J genes are TRBV12-3 or TRBV12-4 and TRBJ1-1; unclear D gene. This CDR3 comprises 15 residues. V gave up 7 bases and J gave up 5 bases, with 20 bases separating them.

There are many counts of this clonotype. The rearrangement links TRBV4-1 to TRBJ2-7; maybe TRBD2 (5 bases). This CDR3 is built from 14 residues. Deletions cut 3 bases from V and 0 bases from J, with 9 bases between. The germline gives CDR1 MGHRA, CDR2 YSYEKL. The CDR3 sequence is CASSHTGTSYEQYF. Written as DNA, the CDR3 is TGCGCCAGCAGCCACACGGGAACCTCCTACGAGCAGTACTTC.